Listed below are T cell receptor beta chains from one sample, sequenced in a study of breast tumors, draining lymph nodes, adjacent tissues. Each CDR3 protein is one row after TCRdb ran MiXCR on the multiplex PCR reads. The sample yields around 140,000 distinct CDR3 sequences, 30% to 35% seen once. Sequencing input: axillary lymph node tissue. The origin of the receptors is a female donor with breast cancer. Some clones in this sample may be carry-over from other donors' samples. Both conserved end residues are trimmed from each CDR3.

j_gene	v_gene	CDR3aa
TRBJ1-2	TRBV7-8	ASSQLTGGTYGYT
TRBJ2-2	TRBV5-1	ASSLTTGGIGELF
TRBJ2-2	TRBV7-6	ASSLGGGAGELF
TRBJ2-5	TRBV30	AWRQWGGKETQY
TRBJ1-4	TRBV5-1	ASSLGGGSYNEKLF
TRBJ2-6	TRBV27	ASAQEPGANVLT
TRBJ1-1	TRBV7-9	ASSLAPPGQKAF
TRBJ1-2	TRBV6-2/TRBV6-3	ASSHRAEDGYT
TRBJ2-3	TRBV11-2	ASSPRTSLTDTQY
TRBJ2-3	TRBV5-6	ASSPGLAGLTDTQY
TRBJ2-1	TRBV9	ASSVRGGREGNEQF
TRBJ2-5	TRBV12-3/TRBV12-4	ASSLGRSGKETQY
TRBJ1-6	TRBV11-2	ASSCRGQSYNSPLH